The T cell receptor (beta chain) described here comes from a study of T cells in tuberculosis. Study-level information: Samples predate treatment or fall within its first 7 days.

The table came from immunoSEQ multiplex PCR; TCRdb's copy has only in-frame clones and leaves some out. The sample has about 38,000 clones, around 94% seen once. The germline V gene has CDR1 SNHLY and CDR2 FYNNEI. V lost 8 bases and J lost 4; bases outside the gene matches: 3. This CDR3 has 13 amino acids. Whole-study results and caveats: Active tuberculosis alpha repertoires lay closer to GMM-specific TCRs than controls'.

Time point: new active TB diagnosis, blood taken before or within 7 days of starting treatment. This clone appeared a single time. The antigen remains undetermined. This sample comprised PBMCs, obtained at tuberculosis diagnosis. The TCR sequence derives from an adult with tuberculosis. This rearrangement joins TRBV2 to TRBJ1-2; 11 bases line up with TRBD1. CDR3: CASGTGGPYGYTF. As DNA, the CDR3 is TGTGCCAGCGGGACAGGGGGACCCTATGGCTACACCTTC.